The 5 T cell receptor beta chains in this list originate from one sample, sequenced in a study of T cell responses to AZD1222 COVID-19 vaccine. The protocol was immunoSEQ multiplex PCR, while the TCRdb copy is restricted to in-frame clones and leaves out a portion. The profile shows roughly 120,000 clones, around 90% of them singletons. The source material was peripheral blood, sampled 28 days after the second AZD1222 dose. The receptor set was obtained from an adult who received the AZD1222 COVID-19 vaccine.

This clone was detected once. The CDR3 loop is CASTRQIQETQYF. For the CDR3, the DNA is TGTGCCAGCACCAGACAGATCCAAGAGACCCAGTACTTC. This chain uses TRBV12-3 or TRBV12-4 with TRBJ2-5; D possibly corresponds to TRBD1 (5 bases). V lost 7 bases and J lost 1, with 10 bases in between. There are 13 residues in the CDR3.

The V gene is TRBV6-5, the J gene TRBJ1-2, with D possibly TRBD1 on 5 matching bases. Trimming shortened V by 7 bases and J by 2 bases, and 11 bases separated the two germline ends. CDR1 and CDR2 from the germline V gene are MNHEY and SVGAGI. CDR3 size: 13 residues. DNA of the CDR3: TGTGCCAGCACAATGGACACGAACTATGGCTACACCTTC. Protein: CASTMDTNYGYTF.

This clone was counted a few times. V gene TRBV4-2 combines with J gene TRBJ2-3, with 15 bases fitting TRBD2. The CDR3 runs to 16 residues. CDR1 is LGHNA, CDR2 YNFKEQ, per germline. The junction had 0 bases not matched to a gene; V was cut back by 1 base and J by 4 bases. CDR3 loop: CASSQGTSGGADTQYF. CDR3 DNA sequence: TGTGCCAGCAGCCAAGGGACTAGCGGGGGGGCAGATACGCAGTATTTT.

The V call is TRBV6-5, the J call TRBJ2-1, with TRBD1 matching 8 bases. Germline V gene lookup returns CDR1 MNHEY and CDR2 SVGAGI. This CDR3 is 15 amino acids long. With 5 bases clipped from V and 4 bases from J, the junction kept 7 bases outside the gene matches. The CDR3, as DNA: TGTGCCAGCAGTCCCACAGGGGGACCTTACAATGAGCAGTTCTTC. Protein sequence: CASSPTGGPYNEQFF.

In nucleotides, the CDR3 is TGTGCCAGCAGCTTAGTAGTTGCTAGCGGGGGGGCCTACACAGATACGCAGTATTTT. Its translation: CASSLVVASGGAYTDTQYF. The chain employs TRBV11-2 and TRBJ2-3; 12 bases agree with TRBD2. Germline CDR1 reads SGHAT; CDR2 reads FQNNGV. The CDR3 consists of 19 residues. V was clipped by 1 base and J by 2 bases; unmatched bases: 10. Complete variable domain (other parts from reference TRBV11-2 and TRBJ2-3): EAGVAQSPRYKIIEKRQSVAFWCNPISGHATLYWYQQILGQGPKLLIQFQNNGVVDDSQLPKDRFSAERLKGVDSTLKIQPAKLEDSAVYLCASSLVVASGGAYTDTQYFGPGTRLTVL.